The 5 T cell receptor beta chains presented below share a single source sample, sequenced in a study of T cell responses to AZD1222 COVID-19 vaccine. Libraries were prepared by immunoSEQ multiplex PCR; TCRdb keeps only in-frame clonotypes and omits some of them. The sample lists 100,000 to 150,000 clones; 90% were seen once. Sequences were derived from peripheral blood, sampled on day 0 of AZD1222 vaccination. These receptors all stem from an adult in good health.

The V and J genes are TRBV19 and TRBJ1-5; 8 positions agree with TRBD1. The CDR3 length is 17 residues. Per the germline V gene, CDR1 is LNHDA and CDR2 is SQIVND (reference sequence). J lost 4 bases, V lost 2 bases, and 10 bases had no gene match. Written as DNA, the CDR3 is TGTGCCAGTAGTATAATGAGGCAGGGGGCTAGTAATCAGCCCCAGCATTTT. Residues: CASSIMRQGASNQPQHF.

The V and J genes are TRBV28 and TRBJ2-7, with D possibly TRBD2 on 5 matching bases. CDR1 and CDR2 from the germline V gene are MDHEN and SYDVKM. V lost 4 bases and J lost 5, with 18 bases in between. This CDR3 spans 15 amino acids. CDR3 nucleotide sequence: TGTGCCAGCAGTTCCCCCCCCGGGAACGGTGACGAGCAGTACTTC. It yields the protein CASSSPPGNGDEQYF.

The V and J genes are TRBV19 and TRBJ1-6, with D maybe TRBD1 (6 bases). The CDR3 contains 16 residues. Trimming left V 8 bases short and J 4 bases short, with 18 bases between. Germline V gives CDR1 LNHDA, CDR2 SQIVND (reference sequence). The DNA for the CDR3 is TGTGCCAGTCGCGGCCCAAATCAGGGGTATAATTCACCCCTCCACTTT. It is translated as CASRGPNQGYNSPLHF.

The chain combines TRBV7-7 with TRBJ2-2; 8 bases map to TRBD1. This CDR3 spans 14 amino acids. Germline values: CDR1 SSHAT, CDR2 FNYEAQ (reference sequence). V shed 3 bases and J 7 bases; nucleotides not matched to a gene: 4. The chain's CDR3 is CASSLDRVGGELFF. The CDR3 DNA reads as TGTGCCAGCAGCTTGGACAGGGTCGGCGGGGAGCTGTTTTTT.

The chain couples TRBV5-6 to TRBJ2-4; D is ambiguous. The CDR3 has 17 residues. The V and J ends lost 3 bases and 0 bases respectively, with 16 bases between them. From germline, CDR1 is SGHDT and CDR2 YYEEEE. CDR3 nucleotides: TGTGCCAGCAGCTCCGTAAATTGGGGATTAGCCAAAAACATTCAGTACTTC. Its protein product is CASSSVNWGLAKNIQYF.